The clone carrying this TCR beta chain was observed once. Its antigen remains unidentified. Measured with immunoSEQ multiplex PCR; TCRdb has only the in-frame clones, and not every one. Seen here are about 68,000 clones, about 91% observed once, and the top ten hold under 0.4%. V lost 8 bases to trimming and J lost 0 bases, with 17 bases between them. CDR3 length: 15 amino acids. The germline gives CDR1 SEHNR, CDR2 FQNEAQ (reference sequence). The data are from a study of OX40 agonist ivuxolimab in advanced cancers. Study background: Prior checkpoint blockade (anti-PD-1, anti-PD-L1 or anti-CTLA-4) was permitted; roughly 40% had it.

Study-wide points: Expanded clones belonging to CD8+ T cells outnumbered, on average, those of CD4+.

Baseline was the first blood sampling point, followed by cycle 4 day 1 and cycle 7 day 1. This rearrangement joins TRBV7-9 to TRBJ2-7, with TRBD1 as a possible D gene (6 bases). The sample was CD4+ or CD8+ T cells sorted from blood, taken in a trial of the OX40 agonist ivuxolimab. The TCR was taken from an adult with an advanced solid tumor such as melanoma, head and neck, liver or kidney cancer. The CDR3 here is CASGRRGSSSYEQYF. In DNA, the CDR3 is TGTGCCAGCGGCCGAAGGGGGAGTAGCTCCTACGAGCAGTACTTC.